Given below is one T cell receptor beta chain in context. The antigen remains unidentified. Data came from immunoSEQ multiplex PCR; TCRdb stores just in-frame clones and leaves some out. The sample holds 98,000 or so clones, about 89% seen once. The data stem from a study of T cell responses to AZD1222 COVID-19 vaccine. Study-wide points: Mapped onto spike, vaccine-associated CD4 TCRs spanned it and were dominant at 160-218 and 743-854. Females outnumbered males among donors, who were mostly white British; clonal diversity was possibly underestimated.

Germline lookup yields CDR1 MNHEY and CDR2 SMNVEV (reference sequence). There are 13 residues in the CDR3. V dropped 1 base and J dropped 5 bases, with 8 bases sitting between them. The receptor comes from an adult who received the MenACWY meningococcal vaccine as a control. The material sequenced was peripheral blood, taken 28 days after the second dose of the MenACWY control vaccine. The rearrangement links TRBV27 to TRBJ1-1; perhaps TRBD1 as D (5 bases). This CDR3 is CASSLFRATEAFF. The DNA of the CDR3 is TGTGCCAGCAGTTTATTCAGGGCGACTGAAGCTTTCTTT.